This T cell receptor (beta chain) was recorded in a study of T cell repertoires in cytomegalovirus infection. At least ten counts were recorded for this clonotype. The CDR3 extends over 18 amino acids. Germline V gives CDR1 MNHEY, CDR2 SVGAGI. V was cut by 2 bases and J by 1 base, with 20 bases left in between. TCRdb reprocessed the reads with MiXCR, giving one entry per CDR3 protein. Of some 450,000 distinct CDR3 sequences listed, around 32% are singletons. The chain couples TRBV6-5 to TRBJ2-5, with unresolved D. Sequencing was done on a sample of PBMCs. This TCR was sampled from a human donor in good health (CMV status not recorded). Some clones in this sample may be carry-over from other donors' samples. The CDR3 nucleotides are TGTGCCAGCAGTTACGATAACCCCGTTCCGACAACCCAAGAGACCCAGTACTTC. Residues: CASSYDNPVPTTQETQYF.